Below, 5 T cell receptor beta chains from the same sample are listed, as sequenced in a study of T cell responses to AZD1222 COVID-19 vaccine. The protocol was immunoSEQ multiplex PCR, while the TCRdb copy is restricted to in-frame clones and leaves out a portion. The sample has about 96,000 clones, about 89% seen once. The material sequenced was peripheral blood, taken on day 0 of AZD1222 vaccination. These receptors were obtained from an adult in good health.

The genes are TRBV13 and TRBJ1-2; D possibly corresponds to TRBD1 (6 bases). The V end was cut by 1 base, the J end by 8 bases, with 14 bases between. The CDR3 has 14 residues. From germline, CDR1 is PRHDT and CDR2 FYEKMQ (reference sequence). Here the CDR3 reads CASSLEQGRDGYTF. In DNA form, the CDR3 reads TGTGCCAGCAGCTTAGAACAGGGACGGGACGGCTACACCTTC.

The V and J genes are TRBV15 and TRBJ2-7, with D uncertain. Looked up from germline, CDR1 is LNHNV and CDR2 is YYDKDF (reference sequence). V was cut by 3 bases and J by 5 bases, with 17 bases left in between. The CDR3 length is 15 residues. The CDR3 here is CATSSGPSAYHEQYF. Written as DNA, the CDR3 is TGTGCCACCAGCAGCGGACCTTCGGCGTACCACGAGCAGTACTTC.

V gene TRBV13 combines with J gene TRBJ1-1; D gene ambiguous. Trimming took off 2 bases at V and 11 bases at J, with 18 bases between the two ends. The germline V gene encodes CDR1 PRHDT and CDR2 FYEKMQ (reference sequence). This CDR3 has 14 amino acids. CDR3 protein: CASSLTSESTGAFF. The CDR3, as DNA: TGTGCCAGCAGCTTAACCTCTGAAAGCACGGGCGCTTTCTTT.

The CDR3 sequence: CASNNRSVGSEDTIYF. The CDR3 DNA reads TGTGCCAGCAACAACAGGTCGGTCGGTTCGGAGGACACCATATATTTT. The gene calls are TRBV7-8 and TRBJ1-3; D is perhaps TRBD1 (5 bases). The germline V and J ends were trimmed by 7 bases and 8 bases, with 24 bases remaining between them. The length of the CDR3 is 16 residues. Germline CDR1 reads SGHVS; CDR2 reads FQNEAQ.

The gene calls are TRBV5-4 and TRBJ1-1; the D gene is possibly TRBD1 (5 bases). V dropped 3 bases and J dropped 1 base, with 19 bases sitting between them. The CDR3 runs to 17 residues. Germline CDR1 SGHNT, CDR2 YYREEE (reference sequence). The CDR3 nucleotides read TGTGCCAGCAGCTCGAGGGGATCGGGAGTCGGGAACACTGAAGCTTTCTTT. Protein sequence: CASSSRGSGVGNTEAFF.